These 25 T cell receptor beta chains were all obtained from the same sample, sequenced in a study of T cells in Graves' hyperthyroidism and ophthalmopathy. TCR beta CDR3 regions were amplified from RNA transcripts. First-round RT-PCR of the TCR CDR3 relied on the HTBI primer set. MiXCR, applied by TCRdb to the multiplex PCR reads, yields one record per CDR3 protein. The sample lists around 540,000 distinct CDR3 sequences, under 60% seen once, with approximately 8.2% in the top ten. Sequencing used peripheral blood or thyroid tissue (not recorded which). The receptors stem from a woman between 18 and 29 years old with Graves' hyperthyroidism.

CDR3 protein: CASSLSWGTGANTEAFF. The CDR3 region has the DNA TGTGCCAGCAGCTTGAGTTGGGGGACAGGGGCCAACACTGAAGCTTTCTTT. The chain has TRBV7-2 and TRBJ1-1; 10 bases line up with TRBD1. The CDR3 length is 17 residues. Germline V gene data show CDR1 as SGHTA and CDR2 as FQGNSA. After removal of 3 bases from V and 2 bases from J, the junction contained 9 bases not matched to a gene.

A single count supports this clonotype. This chain uses TRBV29-1 with TRBJ1-3; no reliable D call. V lost 4 bases and J 0 bases, leaving 7 bases between the germline ends. Germline CDR1 SQVTM, CDR2 ANQGSEA. The CDR3 has 13 residues. CDR3 region: CSVGSDSGNTIYF. DNA for the CDR3: TGCAGCGTTGGCAGCGACTCTGGAAACACCATATATTTT. The full variable domain, with the rest looked up from reference TRBV29-1 and TRBJ1-3, is SAVISQKPSRDICQRGTSLTIQCQVDSQVTMMFWYRQQPGQSLTLIATANQGSEATYESGFVIDKFPISRPNLTFSTLTVSNMSPEDSSIYLCSVGSDSGNTIYFGEGSWLTVV.

This clonotype was found a few times. This rearrangement joins TRBV19 to TRBJ1-2; 7 bases map to TRBD1. Per the germline V gene, CDR1 is LNHDA and CDR2 is SQIVND (reference sequence). With V trimmed by 5 bases and J by 4 bases, 7 bases remained unmatched. The CDR3 runs 14 residues. CDR3 nucleotides: TGTGCCAGTAGTGTCCGGGACAGAGCCTATGGCTACACCTTC. Translating gives CASSVRDRAYGYTF.

The chain joins TRBV7-9 to TRBJ2-2; no firm D call. The CDR3 spans 14 residues. The V gene lost 1 base and the J gene lost 0 bases, with 3 bases spanning the gap. Germline CDR1 reads SEHNR; CDR2 reads FQNEAQ (reference sequence). The CDR3 loop is CASSLGSNTGELFF. The CDR3 DNA reads as TGTGCCAGCAGCTTAGGGTCGAACACCGGGGAGCTGTTTTTT.

The genes are TRBV24-1 and TRBJ2-5, with TRBD2 matching over 13 bases. Per germline, CDR1 KGHDR and CDR2 SFDVKD. The CDR3 extends over 13 amino acids. The CDR3 DNA is TGTGTCACTAGCGGGAGGGCCTTGGAGACCCAGTACTTC. Protein sequence: CVTSGRALETQYF.

Ten or more counts support this clonotype. This chain links TRBV4-2 with TRBJ1-4; no reliable D call. The CDR3 loop spans 12 amino acids. V lost 4 bases to trimming and J lost 7 bases, with 7 bases between them. The germline CDR1 and CDR2 sequences are LGHNA and YNFKEQ. This CDR3 is CASSRLGEKLFF. The CDR3 nucleotides read TGTGCCAGCAGCCGCCTGGGTGAAAAACTGTTTTTT.

The chain links TRBV24-1 to TRBJ2-5, with D perhaps TRBD2 (5 bases). This CDR3 region has 16 residues. V was cut by 4 bases and J by 5 bases, with 19 bases left in between. The germline V gene encodes CDR1 KGHDR and CDR2 SFDVKD. CDR3 amino acids: CATSDPGLGVMETQYF. The CDR3, as DNA: TGTGCCACCAGTGACCCGGGATTGGGAGTGATGGAGACCCAGTACTTC.

This clonotype was detected once. This chain uses TRBV7-2 with TRBJ2-5; D is unclear. The germline CDR1 and CDR2 sequences are SGHTA and FQGNSA. The germline V and J ends were trimmed by 1 base and 6 bases, with 15 bases remaining between them. This CDR3 region has 15 residues. The CDR3 nucleotides read TGTGCCAGCAGCTTAGGGTACGGCATGACACAGACCCAGTACTTC. The encoded protein is CASSLGYGMTQTQYF.

This sequence joins TRBV6-1 and TRBJ2-7, with no clear D. CDR1 is MNHNS and CDR2 is SASEGT in the germline V gene. The CDR3 totals 15 residues. V lost 6 bases to trimming and J lost 3 bases, with 18 bases between them. The CDR3 sequence is CASSFRQGNVYEQYF. DNA of the CDR3: TGTGCCAGCAGCTTCAGACAAGGGAATGTCTACGAGCAGTACTTC.

The rearrangement joins TRBV14 to TRBJ1-4; D is possibly TRBD1 (6 bases). Germline V lookup: CDR1 SGHDN, CDR2 FVKESK. V dropped 6 bases and J dropped 11 bases, with 13 bases sitting between them. The CDR3 spans 12 residues. The CDR3 protein is CASRGGGRKLFF. CDR3 DNA sequence: TGTGCCAGCAGGGGAGGGGGACGGAAACTGTTTTTT.

This clonotype showed up just once. A read error may be the cause here, since a much bigger clone is one base away. This chain joins TRBV2 and TRBJ1-1, with D unresolved. Germline V gene sequence: CDR1 SNHLY, CDR2 FYNNEI. V was clipped by 6 bases and J by 9 bases, with 8 bases between them. The CDR3 covers 10 residues. CDR3 DNA sequence: TGTGCCAGCAGAGAGGCGAAAGCTTTCTTT. It encodes CASREAKAFF.

This clonotype was seen repeatedly, ten times or more. The gene calls are TRBV15 and TRBJ2-7; D is ambiguous. Germline V lookup: CDR1 LNHNV, CDR2 YYDKDF (reference sequence). The CDR3 spans 14 residues. Trimming removed 1 base from V and 2 bases from J, with 9 bases in between. The CDR3 spells CATSRVVATYEQYF. In DNA, the CDR3 is TGTGCCACCAGCAGAGTGGTAGCCACCTACGAGCAGTACTTC.

V gene TRBV12-5 combines with J gene TRBJ1-2, with 10 positions matching TRBD1. The trim removed 5 bases at V and 4 bases at J, leaving 4 bases unmatched. The CDR3 covers 14 residues. In germline, CDR1 is LGHNT, CDR2 FRNRAP. CDR3 in DNA: TGTGCTAGTGGTCCCGGACAGGGGGGCTATGGCTACACCTTC. This encodes CASGPGQGGYGYTF.

The chain is built from TRBV2 and TRBJ2-7; 11 nucleotides align to TRBD2. The CDR3 has 19 residues. Per germline, CDR1 SNHLY and CDR2 FYNNEI. Losses at the gene ends were 7 bases for V and 2 bases for J; bases not matched to a gene: 19. CDR3 region: CASTRTAHSGRATAYEQYF. Written as DNA, the CDR3 is TGTGCCAGCACTCGGACAGCGCATAGCGGGAGGGCCACAGCCTACGAGCAGTACTTC.

This clonotype was seen many times. This chain uses TRBV2 with TRBJ2-2; D is uncertain. The CDR3 runs 12 residues. V gave up 0 bases and J gave up 9 bases, with 5 bases separating them. CDR1 SNHLY and CDR2 FYNNEI come from the germline V gene. The CDR3: CASSEARRELFF. The DNA for the CDR3 is TGTGCCAGCAGTGAAGCACGGCGGGAGCTGTTTTTT.

J is TRBJ1-4 and V is TRBV11-1; 12 bases line up with TRBD1. Germline-derived CDR1 and CDR2 are SGHAT and FQDESV (reference sequence). CDR3 size: 17 residues. The V and J ends lost 6 bases and 2 bases, in that order; junction bases with no gene match: 7. In DNA form, the CDR3 reads TGTGCCAGCAGGGCAGGGACAGGGGGCTCCACTAATGAAAAACTGTTTTTT. Translated, it gives CASRAGTGGSTNEKLFF. Based on the CDR3 plus reference TRBV11-1 and TRBJ1-4, the full variable domain is EAEVAQSPRYKITEKSQAVAFWCDPISGHATLYWYRQILGQGPELLVQFQDESVVDDSQLPKDRFSAERLKGVDSTLKIQPAELGDSAMYLCASRAGTGGSTNEKLFFGSGTQLSVL.

This sequence joins TRBV12-3 or TRBV12-4 and TRBJ2-2; a possible D gene is TRBD2 (6 bases). This CDR3 region has 13 residues. Trimming left V 6 bases short and J 6 bases short, with 11 bases between. In nucleotides, the CDR3 is TGTGCCAGCAGGCGGGGCCTCGCCGGGGAGCTGTTTTTT. Protein sequence: CASRRGLAGELFF.

This rearrangement joins TRBV7-2 to TRBJ1-3, with D possibly being TRBD1 (6 bases). This CDR3 region has 15 residues. With 4 bases removed from V and 3 bases from J, the gap between germline ends came to 13 bases. The germline gives CDR1 SGHTA, CDR2 FQGNSA. This CDR3 reads CASSSPGGYGNTIYF. The CDR3 nucleotides are TGTGCCAGCAGCTCCCCGGGGGGCTATGGAAACACCATATATTTT. Variable domain in full (rest from reference TRBV7-2 and TRBJ1-3): GAGVSQSPSNKVTEKGKDVELRCDPISGHTALYWYRQSLGQGLEFLIYFQGNSAPDKSGLPSDRFSAERTGGSVSTLTIQRTQQEDSAVYLCASSSPGGYGNTIYFGEGSWLTVV.

As concerns this clonotype: The CDR3 does not end in the conserved phenylalanine or tryptophan, so this is likely a read error. No DNA is shown, since the ends of the CDR3 on it are uncertain; the CDR3 is the one TCRdb lists. The chain recombines TRBV15 with TRBJ1-6. The CDR3 has 9 residues if both end residues are counted. Germline loops: CDR1 LNHNV, CDR2 YYDKDF (reference sequence). CDR3 loop: CATSRPSAS.

The chain uses TRBV10-3 and TRBJ2-5; 9 bases agree with TRBD1. The V gene's germline CDR1 is ENHRY and CDR2 SYGVKD. The junction had 10 bases not matched to a gene; V was cut back by 10 bases and J by 4 bases. This CDR3 has 14 amino acids. The CDR3 spells CATLGQGSGETQYF. The CDR3 region has the DNA TGTGCCACCCTAGGACAGGGGTCAGGAGAGACCCAGTACTTC.

A note on this clonotype: A much larger clone is a single base away; this may be a read error. The rearrangement joins TRBV29-1 to TRBJ1-2; 11 nucleotides align to TRBD1. CDR3 length: 13 residues. CDR1 SQVTM and CDR2 ANQGSEA come from the germline V gene. The CDR3 region is CSGGTGGDYGYIF. The CDR3 nucleotides read TGCAGCGGCGGGACAGGGGGTGACTATGGCTACATCTTC.

The rearrangement uses TRBV15 and TRBJ1-1, with D hard to call. This CDR3 region has 14 residues. Germline assignment: CDR1 LNHNV and CDR2 YYDKDF (reference sequence). The V end was cut by 1 base, the J end by 1 base, with 7 bases between. This chain's CDR3 is CATSRGRPNTEAFF. The CDR3 DNA follows: TGTGCCACCAGCAGAGGACGGCCGAACACTGAAGCTTTCTTT. Combining the CDR3 with reference TRBV15 and TRBJ1-1 gives the whole variable domain DAMVIQNPRYQVTQFGKPVTLSCSQTLNHNVMYWYQQKSSQAPKLLFHYYDKDFNNEADTPDNFQSRRPNTSFCFLDIRSPGLGDTAMYLCATSRGRPNTEAFFGQGTRLTVV.

The CDR3 DNA reads as TGTGCTAGCGGCACCAAGAGGGACACTGAAGCTTTCTTT. Translated: CASGTKRDTEAFF. The genes are TRBV2 and TRBJ1-1; D is unresolved. This CDR3 is 13 amino acids long. The germline V gene encodes CDR1 SNHLY and CDR2 FYNNEI.

The gene calls are TRBV6-5 and TRBJ1-5; 9 bases fit TRBD1. The length of the CDR3 is 15 residues. In germline, CDR1 is MNHEY, CDR2 SVGAGI. V lost 3 bases and J lost 3; bases outside the gene matches: 3. The CDR3 is CASSYTGGTNQPQHF. The CDR3 coding sequence is TGTGCCAGCAGTTATACAGGGGGCACCAATCAGCCCCAGCATTTT.

In this sample, this clonotype turned up once. This may be a read error, as it is one base from a much larger clone. The gene calls are TRBV2 and TRBJ1-1, with D maybe TRBD1 (6 bases). Germline V gene data show CDR1 as SNHLY and CDR2 as FYNNEI. The CDR3 is 15 residues long. The CDR3 DNA sequence: TGTGCCAGCAGTGAGTTTAGGGGGGCCAACACTGAAGCTTCCTTT. Protein product: CASSEFRGANTEASF.